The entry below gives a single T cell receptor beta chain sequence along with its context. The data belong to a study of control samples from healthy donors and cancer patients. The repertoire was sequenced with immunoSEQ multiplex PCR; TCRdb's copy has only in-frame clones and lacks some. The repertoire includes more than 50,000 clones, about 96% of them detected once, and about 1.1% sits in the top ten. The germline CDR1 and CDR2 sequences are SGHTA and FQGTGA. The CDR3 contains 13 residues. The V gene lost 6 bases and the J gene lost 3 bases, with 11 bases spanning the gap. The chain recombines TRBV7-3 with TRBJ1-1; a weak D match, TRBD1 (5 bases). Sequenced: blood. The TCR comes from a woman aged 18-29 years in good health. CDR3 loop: CASSWDGDTEAFF. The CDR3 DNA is TGTGCCAGCAGTTGGGACGGGGACACTGAAGCTTTCTTT.